The rows below give T cell receptor beta chains drawn from one sample of a study of blood T cell repertoires in COVID-19. The table came from immunoSEQ multiplex PCR; TCRdb's copy has only in-frame clones and leaves some out. The sample consists of about 49,000 clones, roughly 82% of them appearing once. The sample taken for sequencing was peripheral blood. Receptor source: a woman aged 60 to 75 with acute or convalescent COVID-19. CDR3s include the opening cysteine and the closing phenylalanine or tryptophan. Fields, in order: CDR3 DNA, CDR3 protein, clone size, J gene, V gene, D gene, CDR3 length. The D gene is left open where the match is weak. Rows give clone size only sometimes, using once, few, many, or a class for an expanded clone.

cdr3_nt: TGTGCTAGTGGTTTGGTAGTGTGGGACAGGGGGGGAGGGTCCTACGAGCAGTACTTC
cdr3_aa: CASGLVVWDRGGGSYEQYF
clone_size: .
j_call: TRBJ2-7
v_call: TRBV12-5
d_call: TRBD1
cdr3_length: 19

cdr3_nt: TGTGCCACCAGTGATCCCGGATATCGGGGGACCCAGTACTTC
cdr3_aa: CATSDPGYRGTQYF
clone_size: .
j_call: TRBJ2-5
v_call: TRBV24-1
d_call: .
cdr3_length: 14

cdr3_nt: TGTGCCATCAGTGGCACAGGGCTGGATGGCTACACCTTC
cdr3_aa: CAISGTGLDGYTF
clone_size: .
j_call: TRBJ1-2
v_call: TRBV10-3
d_call: .
cdr3_length: 13

cdr3_nt: TGTGCCAGTAGTATTTGGACTAGCGGTTACAATGAGCAGTTCTTC
cdr3_aa: CASSIWTSGYNEQFF
clone_size: .
j_call: TRBJ2-1
v_call: TRBV19
d_call: TRBD2
cdr3_length: 15

cdr3_nt: TGTGCCAGCAAGGTAACAGGGGTAGTGGGTACTGAAGCTTTCTTT
cdr3_aa: CASKVTGVVGTEAFF
clone_size: .
j_call: TRBJ1-1
v_call: TRBV27
d_call: TRBD1
cdr3_length: 15

cdr3_nt: TGTGCCATCAGTGACAGGGGTAGCAATCAGCCCCAGCATTTT
cdr3_aa: CAISDRGSNQPQHF
clone_size: once
j_call: TRBJ1-5
v_call: TRBV10-3
d_call: .
cdr3_length: 14

cdr3_nt: TGTGCCAGCAGGTCCGACAGATCTCCTAACTATGGCTACACCTTC
cdr3_aa: CASRSDRSPNYGYTF
clone_size: .
j_call: TRBJ1-2
v_call: TRBV28
d_call: .
cdr3_length: 15

cdr3_nt: TGTGCCACCAGTGATTTCGGGAGTGGCACAGATACGCAGTATTTT
cdr3_aa: CATSDFGSGTDTQYF
clone_size: few
j_call: TRBJ2-3
v_call: TRBV24-1
d_call: .
cdr3_length: 15

cdr3_nt: TGCGCCAGCGGGCCTAGTGGACAGGGGGAAGACACTGAAGCTTTCTTT
cdr3_aa: CASGPSGQGEDTEAFF
clone_size: .
j_call: TRBJ1-1
v_call: TRBV23-1
d_call: TRBD1
cdr3_length: 16

cdr3_nt: TGTGCCAGCAGCCCCGGACTAGCATTGAACACCGGGGAGCTGTTTTTT
cdr3_aa: CASSPGLALNTGELFF
clone_size: .
j_call: TRBJ2-2
v_call: TRBV11-2
d_call: TRBD2
cdr3_length: 16

cdr3_nt: TGTGCCAGCAGCGCGAGCTCCTACAATGAGCAGTTCTTC
cdr3_aa: CASSASSYNEQFF
clone_size: once
j_call: TRBJ2-1
v_call: TRBV11-3
d_call: .
cdr3_length: 13

cdr3_nt: TGTGCCAGCAGCGGGGACGGGGGGGTTCGTATCACAGATACGCAGTATTTT
cdr3_aa: CASSGDGGVRITDTQYF
clone_size: .
j_call: TRBJ2-3
v_call: TRBV9
d_call: TRBD2
cdr3_length: 17

cdr3_nt: TGTGCCAGCGACCCGCAGGGCGGGAATGGCTACACCTTC
cdr3_aa: CASDPQGGNGYTF
clone_size: .
j_call: TRBJ1-2
v_call: TRBV2
d_call: .
cdr3_length: 13

cdr3_nt: TGTGCCAGCAGTTTCCAGCAGGGCGGGGAGCTGTTTTTT
cdr3_aa: CASSFQQGGELFF
clone_size: few
j_call: TRBJ2-2
v_call: TRBV3-1/TRBV3-2
d_call: .
cdr3_length: 13

cdr3_nt: TGTGCCAGCAGTCGACAGGCCTATGGCTACACCTTC
cdr3_aa: CASSRQAYGYTF
clone_size: .
j_call: TRBJ1-2
v_call: TRBV12-3/TRBV12-4
d_call: .
cdr3_length: 12

cdr3_nt: TGCGCCAGCAGCACCGGGACAGGGCTGACCTACGAGCAGTACTTC
cdr3_aa: CASSTGTGLTYEQYF
clone_size: .
j_call: TRBJ2-7
v_call: TRBV5-1
d_call: TRBD1
cdr3_length: 15

cdr3_nt: TGTGCCAGCAGCACCGGGACACCTAACACCGGGGAGCTGTTTTTT
cdr3_aa: CASSTGTPNTGELFF
clone_size: .
j_call: TRBJ2-2
v_call: TRBV5-4
d_call: .
cdr3_length: 15

cdr3_nt: TGCGCCAGCAGCCAAGGTCCTTTTGGAAACACCATATATTTT
cdr3_aa: CASSQGPFGNTIYF
clone_size: .
j_call: TRBJ1-3
v_call: TRBV4-1
d_call: .
cdr3_length: 14

cdr3_nt: TGTGCCAGCAGCTTCCCGGGACAGGGCCGCACTGAAGCTTTCTTT
cdr3_aa: CASSFPGQGRTEAFF
clone_size: few
j_call: TRBJ1-1
v_call: TRBV7-2
d_call: TRBD1
cdr3_length: 15

cdr3_nt: TGTGCCAGCAGCCAAGTTACAGGGCCCTCTGGAAACACCATATATTTT
cdr3_aa: CASSQVTGPSGNTIYF
clone_size: .
j_call: TRBJ1-3
v_call: TRBV3-1/TRBV3-2
d_call: .
cdr3_length: 16

cdr3_nt: TGCGCCAGCAGCTTGGCGGGGGGCATTAATCAGCCCCAGCATTTT
cdr3_aa: CASSLAGGINQPQHF
clone_size: .
j_call: TRBJ1-5
v_call: TRBV5-1
d_call: .
cdr3_length: 15

cdr3_nt: TGTGCCAGCAGCTTAGGCCGACTAGCTTACGAGCAGTACTTC
cdr3_aa: CASSLGRLAYEQYF
clone_size: .
j_call: TRBJ2-7
v_call: TRBV7-2
d_call: TRBD2
cdr3_length: 14

cdr3_nt: TGTGCCAGCAGCATTACTAGTACAGATACGCAGTATTTT
cdr3_aa: CASSITSTDTQYF
clone_size: .
j_call: TRBJ2-3
v_call: TRBV7-3
d_call: .
cdr3_length: 13

cdr3_nt: TGTGCCTGGAGGGGGGACAGTGCGGGCTACACCTTC
cdr3_aa: CAWRGDSAGYTF
clone_size: .
j_call: TRBJ1-2
v_call: TRBV30
d_call: TRBD1
cdr3_length: 12

cdr3_nt: TGTGCCAGCAGGGGACAGCCTAACACTGAAGCTTTCTTT
cdr3_aa: CASRGQPNTEAFF
clone_size: few
j_call: TRBJ1-1
v_call: TRBV6-5
d_call: TRBD1
cdr3_length: 13

cdr3_nt: TGTGCCAGTAGTATAGACCGGGACAGGGGGACATCTAACTATGGCTACACCTTC
cdr3_aa: CASSIDRDRGTSNYGYTF
clone_size: .
j_call: TRBJ1-2
v_call: TRBV19
d_call: TRBD1
cdr3_length: 18

cdr3_nt: TGTGCCAGCAGCTTCGACGGCCGGGGAGGCTACACCTTC
cdr3_aa: CASSFDGRGGYTF
clone_size: .
j_call: TRBJ1-2
v_call: TRBV5-8
d_call: .
cdr3_length: 13

cdr3_nt: TGTGCCAGCAGCCCTCCCCTAGGGACTACCGGCACAGATACGCAGTATTTT
cdr3_aa: CASSPPLGTTGTDTQYF
clone_size: .
j_call: TRBJ2-3
v_call: TRBV9
d_call: TRBD2
cdr3_length: 17

cdr3_nt: TGTGCCAGTGAGGATAGCGGCCGCACAGATACGCAGTATTTT
cdr3_aa: CASEDSGRTDTQYF
clone_size: .
j_call: TRBJ2-3
v_call: TRBV19
d_call: .
cdr3_length: 14

cdr3_nt: TGTGCCTGGAGTTCCGGGATGTCCTTCAATCAGCCCCAGCATTTT
cdr3_aa: CAWSSGMSFNQPQHF
clone_size: .
j_call: TRBJ1-5
v_call: TRBV30
d_call: .
cdr3_length: 15

cdr3_nt: TGTGCCTGGGGGCGGATGATTCCGACCTATTCACCCCTCCACTTT
cdr3_aa: CAWGRMIPTYSPLHF
clone_size: .
j_call: TRBJ1-6
v_call: TRBV30
d_call: .
cdr3_length: 15

cdr3_nt: TGTGCCAGCTCACCTCAGACTAGCGGGAGTCCCACAGATACGCAGTATTTT
cdr3_aa: CASSPQTSGSPTDTQYF
clone_size: .
j_call: TRBJ2-3
v_call: TRBV18
d_call: TRBD2
cdr3_length: 17

cdr3_nt: TGTGCCAGCAGGTGGACAGGGGCCTACGAGCAGTACTTC
cdr3_aa: CASRWTGAYEQYF
clone_size: .
j_call: TRBJ2-7
v_call: TRBV27
d_call: TRBD1
cdr3_length: 13

cdr3_nt: TGTGCCAGCAGCCGTATGGGGGGAATGAACACTGAAGCTTTCTTT
cdr3_aa: CASSRMGGMNTEAFF
clone_size: .
j_call: TRBJ1-1
v_call: TRBV5-6
d_call: .
cdr3_length: 15

cdr3_nt: TGTGCCAGCAGCCGGACAGGGGGAAGATCGGGGGAGCTGTTTTTT
cdr3_aa: CASSRTGGRSGELFF
clone_size: .
j_call: TRBJ2-2
v_call: TRBV3-1/TRBV3-2
d_call: TRBD1
cdr3_length: 15

cdr3_nt: TGTGCCAGCAGCTTGTCGGGACATCAAGAGACCCAGTACTTC
cdr3_aa: CASSLSGHQETQYF
clone_size: .
j_call: TRBJ2-5
v_call: TRBV7-6
d_call: .
cdr3_length: 14

cdr3_nt: TGTGCCAGCAGTGAGACTAGCAGGGTTGGTCAGCCCCAGCATTTT
cdr3_aa: CASSETSRVGQPQHF
clone_size: .
j_call: TRBJ1-5
v_call: TRBV2
d_call: .
cdr3_length: 15

cdr3_nt: TGCGCCAGCAGCTTGGGACAGGGGTCACCTCGAACTGGAAACACCATATATTTT
cdr3_aa: CASSLGQGSPRTGNTIYF
clone_size: .
j_call: TRBJ1-3
v_call: TRBV5-1
d_call: TRBD1
cdr3_length: 18

cdr3_nt: TGTGCCAGCAGACCCCTCGGGAATTCACCCCTCCACTTT
cdr3_aa: CASRPLGNSPLHF
clone_size: .
j_call: TRBJ1-6
v_call: TRBV6-5
d_call: .
cdr3_length: 13

cdr3_nt: TGTGCCAGCACGGACAACAGAAACTATGGCTACACCTTC
cdr3_aa: CASTDNRNYGYTF
clone_size: .
j_call: TRBJ1-2
v_call: TRBV3-1/TRBV3-2
d_call: .
cdr3_length: 13

cdr3_nt: TGTGCCTGGATGCGACAGGGGAACTATGGCTACACCTTC
cdr3_aa: CAWMRQGNYGYTF
clone_size: .
j_call: TRBJ1-2
v_call: TRBV30
d_call: TRBD1
cdr3_length: 13

cdr3_nt: TGTGCCAGCAGTTTATTAGGAAACACCATATATTTT
cdr3_aa: CASSLLGNTIYF
clone_size: .
j_call: TRBJ1-3
v_call: TRBV28
d_call: .
cdr3_length: 12

cdr3_nt: TGCGCCAGCAGCGGAAAACCTTATAGCGGGGGGAAGACAGATACGCAGTATTTT
cdr3_aa: CASSGKPYSGGKTDTQYF
clone_size: .
j_call: TRBJ2-3
v_call: TRBV5-1
d_call: TRBD2
cdr3_length: 18

cdr3_nt: TGTGCCAGCAGTGTGCATGATGGAGCTACATATGGCTACACCTTC
cdr3_aa: CASSVHDGATYGYTF
clone_size: .
j_call: TRBJ1-2
v_call: TRBV2
d_call: .
cdr3_length: 15

cdr3_nt: TGTGCCAGCAGCCTGGACAGGGTGACTTTCTTT
cdr3_aa: CASSLDRVTFF
clone_size: .
j_call: TRBJ1-1
v_call: TRBV28
d_call: TRBD1
cdr3_length: 11

cdr3_nt: TGTGCCACCAGGGGTGCAGGCCTCAGTGAGAATTCACCCCTCCACTTT
cdr3_aa: CATRGAGLSENSPLHF
clone_size: .
j_call: TRBJ1-6
v_call: TRBV19
d_call: .
cdr3_length: 16

cdr3_nt: TGTGCCAGCAGCTTTAAGGGGCGAGACACCGGGGAGCTGTTTTTT
cdr3_aa: CASSFKGRDTGELFF
clone_size: .
j_call: TRBJ2-2
v_call: TRBV7-2
d_call: .
cdr3_length: 15

cdr3_nt: TGTGCCAGCAGTGAATCGGGGGGCGGTCAGCCCCAGCATTTT
cdr3_aa: CASSESGGGQPQHF
clone_size: once
j_call: TRBJ1-5
v_call: TRBV6-4
d_call: .
cdr3_length: 14

cdr3_nt: TGTGCCAGCAGTTGGACAGGGGGGAATCAGCCCCAGCATTTT
cdr3_aa: CASSWTGGNQPQHF
clone_size: .
j_call: TRBJ1-5
v_call: TRBV6-6
d_call: TRBD1
cdr3_length: 14

cdr3_nt: TGTGCCAGTAGTCCCGTTGCGAGATCCTACGAGCAGTACTTC
cdr3_aa: CASSPVARSYEQYF
clone_size: .
j_call: TRBJ2-7
v_call: TRBV19
d_call: .
cdr3_length: 14

cdr3_nt: TGCGCCAGCAGTAGGCTAGCGGGGCCTTCTAGCTCCTACAATGAGCAGTTCTTC
cdr3_aa: CASSRLAGPSSSYNEQFF
clone_size: once
j_call: TRBJ2-1
v_call: TRBV4-1
d_call: TRBD2
cdr3_length: 18

cdr3_nt: TGTGCCAGCAGTTCCACCTACGAGCAGTACTTC
cdr3_aa: CASSSTYEQYF
clone_size: .
j_call: TRBJ2-7
v_call: TRBV5-6
d_call: .
cdr3_length: 11

cdr3_nt: TGCGCCAGCAGCTCCGGGGGACTAGCGGGAGGGGGTGAGCAGTTCTTC
cdr3_aa: CASSSGGLAGGGEQFF
clone_size: .
j_call: TRBJ2-1
v_call: TRBV5-1
d_call: TRBD2
cdr3_length: 16

cdr3_nt: TGCAGCGTGGGGACAGGGGGCTACAATGAGCAGTTCTTC
cdr3_aa: CSVGTGGYNEQFF
clone_size: .
j_call: TRBJ2-1
v_call: TRBV29-1
d_call: TRBD1
cdr3_length: 13

cdr3_nt: TGCAGCGGGAGAAGGACTAGCCAAGAGACCCAGTACTTC
cdr3_aa: CSGRRTSQETQYF
clone_size: .
j_call: TRBJ2-5
v_call: TRBV29-1
d_call: TRBD2
cdr3_length: 13